The text below deals with one T cell receptor (beta chain). In the study's own analysis: Researchers report that nucleated cell counts were estimated from reference gene primer amplification. The method was immunoSEQ multiplex PCR; TCRdb's version includes in-frame clones alone and lacks a portion of them. The V and J calls and the clone size are those of that table, but D and trimming were determined from the DNA. Found here are fewer than 200,000 clones, roughly 81% of them singletons; the top ten hold around 7.7%. Deletions cut 2 bases from V and 4 bases from J, with 13 bases between. CDR1 KGHSH and CDR2 LQKENI come from the germline V gene. CDR3 length equals 15 residues. This specimen belongs to a study of blood T cell repertoires in COVID-19. Looking at the study overall: Spain, Italy and the United States supplied samples that represented acute and convalescent COVID-19. Sources were T cells, B-cell-depleted T cells, or PBMCs; the material itself was cDNA or gDNA.

The sequenced sample consisted of peripheral blood. The clonotype was recovered from a man aged 35-49 years who had recovered from COVID-19. This chain uses TRBV18 with TRBJ2-3; D is possibly TRBD2 (5 bases). CDR3 amino acids: CASSPYGIWADTQYF. Here the CDR3 DNA reads TGTGCCAGCTCACCATACGGGATTTGGGCAGATACGCAGTATTTT.